A single sample gave rise to the 27 T cell receptor beta chains below, sequenced in a study of T cell responses to AZD1222 COVID-19 vaccine. Generated by immunoSEQ multiplex PCR, the TCRdb table keeps only in-frame clones and is missing some. The sample carries 100,000 to 150,000 clones, roughly 90% recorded once. This material consisted of peripheral blood, taken 28 days after the second AZD1222 dose. Every receptor here comes from an adult who received the AZD1222 COVID-19 vaccine.

The chain couples TRBV4-3 to TRBJ2-7, with 7 bases fitting TRBD1. V was pared by 4 bases and J by 0 bases, with 9 bases of the junction left unmatched. Germline V CDR1 and CDR2: LGHNA, YSLEER. CDR3 length equals 16 residues. CDR3 nucleotide sequence: TGCGCCAGCAGCCTCCAAACAGGGGTGAGCTCCTACGAGCAGTACTTC. Translation gives CASSLQTGVSSYEQYF.

The CDR3 DNA reads as TGTGCCTGGAGTGTACAAGTGGGACAGGGAAGGTTATCTGGAAACACCATATATTTT. Protein sequence: CAWSVQVGQGRLSGNTIYF. The rearrangement joins TRBV30 to TRBJ1-3; 9 positions match TRBD1. The germline gives CDR1 GTSNPN, CDR2 SVGIG (reference sequence). The CDR3 covers 19 residues. With 0 bases clipped from V and 1 base from J, the junction kept 13 bases outside the gene matches.

The V and J genes are TRBV11-3 and TRBJ1-1, with D possibly matching TRBD1 (6 bases). V lost 7 bases and J lost 0, with 21 bases in between. CDR1 and CDR2 (germline): SGHNT, YENEEA. The length of the CDR3 is 17 residues. DNA for the CDR3: TGTGCCAGCATCGGGTCAGCGGAGGGGGTTATGAACACTGAAGCTTTCTTT. Its protein product is CASIGSAEGVMNTEAFF.

The chain recombines TRBV5-1 with TRBJ2-5; tentatively, D is TRBD1 (6 bases). CDR1 SGHRS and CDR2 YFSETQ come from the germline V gene. V was clipped by 3 bases and J by 5 bases, with 14 bases between them. This CDR3 spans 14 amino acids. The CDR3 here is CASSYTGIIETQYF. CDR3 bases: TGCGCCAGCAGCTACACAGGGATTATTGAGACCCAGTACTTC.

The chain employs TRBV4-1 and TRBJ1-5; no definite D call. Germline V gene sequence: CDR1 MGHRA, CDR2 YSYEKL. The CDR3 totals 18 residues. V was trimmed by 0 bases and J by 9 bases, leaving 24 bases between them. In nucleotides, the CDR3 is TGCGCCAGCAGCCAAGATCCCGCACGCGTGGGCCCGCAACGGCCCCAGCATTTT. Protein sequence: CASSQDPARVGPQRPQHF.

The chain carries TRBV28 and TRBJ1-5; no firm D call. The germline V gene has CDR1 MDHEN and CDR2 SYDVKM. V lost 2 bases and J lost 0, with 14 bases in between. This CDR3 contains 17 residues. The CDR3 bases are TGTGCCAGCAGTTTAGTCTGGGCTTGGGATAGCAATCAGCCCCAGCATTTT. The encoded protein is CASSLVWAWDSNQPQHF. The full variable domain, its missing parts supplied by reference TRBV28 and TRBJ1-5, is DVKVTQSSRYLVKRTGEKVFLECVQDMDHENMFWYRQDPGLGLRLIYFSYDVKMKEKGDIPEGYSVSREKKERFSLILESASTNQTSMYLCASSLVWAWDSNQPQHFGDGTRLSIL.

The chain recombines TRBV7-3 with TRBJ2-3, with 7 bases fitting TRBD1. The junction had 3 bases not matched to a gene; V was cut back by 2 bases and J by 1 base. The CDR3 covers 15 residues. CDR1 SGHTA and CDR2 FQGTGA come from the germline V gene. As DNA, the CDR3 is TGTGCCAGCAGCTTAGAGGGGGCGGGCACAGATACGCAGTATTTT. Amino acid sequence: CASSLEGAGTDTQYF.

This chain connects TRBV3-1 (or the pseudogene TRBV3-2) to TRBJ2-1; D may be TRBD2 (6 bases). Germline CDR1 LGHDT, CDR2 YNNKEL (reference sequence). The CDR3 is 15 amino acids. The ends were cut back, 4 bases at V and 7 bases at J, with 17 bases in the middle. CDR3 nucleotides: TGTGCCAGCAGCCGTGCGGGACTTACAAGAAATGAGCAGTTCTTC. Amino acids: CASSRAGLTRNEQFF.

The chain combines TRBV6-5 with TRBJ1-6; 7 bases are a match to TRBD1. The germline CDR1 and CDR2 sequences are MNHEY and SVGAGI. The CDR3 runs to 15 residues. V gave up 7 bases and J gave up 0 bases; unmatched junction bases: 3. DNA of the CDR3: TGTGCCAGCACCCACAGGGGCTCCTATAATTCACCCCTCCACTTT. Translation: CASTHRGSYNSPLHF.

This clone is medium-sized within its sample. The chain has TRBV9 and TRBJ2-5; TRBD1 matches 7 bases. V dropped 0 bases and J dropped 4; count of bases not matched to a gene: 9. This CDR3 comprises 16 residues. Germline CDR1 SGDLS, CDR2 YYNGEE. The CDR3: CASSVGGQLTGETQYF. CDR3 coding DNA: TGTGCCAGCAGCGTAGGGGGACAGCTTACGGGAGAGACCCAGTACTTC. Supplemented by reference TRBV9 and TRBJ2-5, the full variable domain reads DSGVTQTPKHLITATGQRVTLRCSPRSGDLSVYWYQQSLDQGLQFLIQYYNGEERAKGNILERFSAQQFPDLHSELNLSSLELGDSALYFCASSVGGQLTGETQYFGPGTRLLVL.

The chain links TRBV24-1 to TRBJ2-1; 14 bases line up with TRBD2. Germline trimming cut 4 bases from V and 0 bases from J; bases unmatched to any gene: 10. CDR1 KGHDR and CDR2 SFDVKD come from the germline V gene. The CDR3 runs to 20 residues. The CDR3, as DNA: TGTGCCACCAGTGACCCCGGGACTAGCGGGGGTATAAGCTCCTACAATGAGCAGTTCTTC. Protein: CATSDPGTSGGISSYNEQFF.

The chain links TRBV27 to TRBJ2-7; D is ambiguous. Germline CDR1 MNHEY, CDR2 SMNVEV (reference sequence). The CDR3 extends over 12 amino acids. V dropped 5 bases and J dropped 5 bases, with 10 bases sitting between them. In nucleotides, the CDR3 is TGTGCCAGCAGTCGCCTAAAAAACGAGCAGTACTTC. Translation: CASSRLKNEQYF.

CDR3 bases: TGTGCCAGCAGTTACTCGCAGGACCTCTATGGCTACACCTTC. Amino acids: CASSYSQDLYGYTF. The rearrangement links TRBV6-2 or TRBV6-3 to TRBJ1-2; unclear D gene. Germline V gives CDR1 MNHEY, CDR2 SVGEGT. Trimming pared 0 bases from V and 4 bases from J, leaving 9 bases between. This CDR3 has 14 residues.

The rearrangement uses TRBV30 and TRBJ1-1, with a possible D match to TRBD1 (6 bases). The CDR3 runs 13 residues. Trimming left V 1 base short and J 2 bases short, with 8 bases between. Germline CDR1 and CDR2: GTSNPN and SVGIG (reference sequence). CDR3 bases: TGTGCCTGGAGTGCCAGGGGAAACACTGAAGCTTTCTTT. This gives the protein CAWSARGNTEAFF.

This clone was recorded only once. The chain couples TRBV13 to TRBJ2-3; D ambiguous. The V gene lost 2 bases and the J gene lost 2 bases, with 5 bases spanning the gap. This CDR3 is 13 amino acids long. Germline V gives CDR1 PRHDT, CDR2 FYEKMQ (reference sequence). CDR3 protein: CASSLQTTDTQYF. CDR3 sequence (DNA): TGTGCCAGCAGCTTACAGACCACAGATACGCAGTATTTT.

The rearrangement uses TRBV5-4 and TRBJ1-1; D might be TRBD1 (6 bases). V lost 2 bases, J lost 1 base, and 12 bases lay in between. Germline CDR1 is SGHNT and CDR2 is YYREEE (reference sequence). The CDR3 consists of 15 residues. The CDR3 region has the DNA TGTGCCAGCAGCTTTTTAGACAGGCAGAACACTGAAGCTTTCTTT. Its translation is CASSFLDRQNTEAFF.

The V call is TRBV7-2, the J call TRBJ2-7; 8 bases are shared with TRBD1. CDR3 length: 15 residues. Germline lookup yields CDR1 SGHTA and CDR2 FQGNSA. Trimming removed 0 bases from V and 6 bases from J; junction bases left unmatched: 7. CDR3 DNA sequence: TGTGCCAGCAGCTTAGCCGACTCACAGGGGGGCGAGCAGTACTTC. Encoded protein: CASSLADSQGGEQYF. Using reference TRBV7-2 and TRBJ2-7 for the parts outside the CDR3, the full variable domain is GAGVSQSPSNKVTEKGKDVELRCDPISGHTALYWYRQSLGQGLEFLIYFQGNSAPDKSGLPSDRFSAERTGGSVSTLTIQRTQQEDSAVYLCASSLADSQGGEQYFGPGTRLTVT.

The CDR3 here is CARSLVVRGTDTQYF. For the CDR3, the DNA is TGTGCCAGAAGCTTGGTCGTGCGGGGGACAGATACGCAGTATTTT. The chain is built from TRBV5-3 and TRBJ2-3; 7 bases fit TRBD2. TRBV5-3 is marked as an open reading frame, function uncertain. With V trimmed by 0 bases and J by 3 bases, 4 bases remained unmatched. The CDR3 contains 15 residues.

The rearrangement links TRBV7-8 to TRBJ2-7; TRBD1 matches at 12 bases. After removal of 5 bases from V and 0 bases from J, the junction contained 14 bases not matched to a gene. This CDR3 spans 19 amino acids. Germline V gives CDR1 SGHVS, CDR2 FQNEAQ. This CDR3 is CASSPLPRDRGPHSYEQYF. DNA of the CDR3: TGTGCCAGCAGCCCACTTCCGAGGGACAGGGGGCCGCACTCCTACGAGCAGTACTTC.

The gene calls are TRBV11-3 and TRBJ1-4, with 7 bases matching TRBD1. Germline CDR1 is SGHNT and CDR2 is YENEEA. This CDR3 is built from 15 residues. Trimming cost V 1 base and J 5 bases; bases outside gene matches: 4. CDR3 coding DNA: TGTGCCAGCAGCTTAGGGGGACAGCGCAATGAAAAACTGTTTTTT. It translates to CASSLGGQRNEKLFF. Supplemented by reference TRBV11-3 and TRBJ1-4, the full variable domain reads EAGVVQSPRYKIIEKKQPVAFWCNPISGHNTLYWYLQNLGQGPELLIRYENEEAVDDSQLPKDRFSAERLKGVDSTLKIQPAELGDSAVYLCASSLGGQRNEKLFFGSGTQLSVL.

The chain carries TRBV5-4 and TRBJ2-7, with D perhaps TRBD2 (6 bases). CDR1 and CDR2 (germline): SGHNT, YYREEE (reference sequence). Trimming took off 0 bases at V and 3 bases at J, with 10 bases between the two ends. The CDR3 is made up of 14 amino acids. CDR3 loop: CASSLGSDYYEQYF. The CDR3 coding sequence is TGTGCCAGCAGCTTGGGTTCGGACTACTACGAGCAGTACTTC.

The rearrangement joins TRBV29-1 to TRBJ2-1; 7 positions match TRBD2. The CDR3 contains 14 residues. Germline loops: CDR1 SQVTM, CDR2 ANQGSEA. The V gene end was trimmed by 7 bases and the J gene end by 0 bases; junction bases not matched to a gene: 6. The CDR3 here is CSGGGGSSYNEQFF. CDR3 sequence (DNA): TGCAGCGGGGGCGGGGGTAGCTCCTACAATGAGCAGTTCTTC.

The rearrangement joins TRBV7-7 to TRBJ2-5, with D tentatively TRBD1 (5 bases). In germline, CDR1 is SSHAT, CDR2 FNYEAQ (reference sequence). V gave up 2 bases and J gave up 4 bases, with 8 bases separating them. The CDR3 is 13 amino acids. CDR3 loop: CASSLNRGETQYF. CDR3 bases: TGTGCCAGCAGCTTAAATAGGGGAGAGACCCAGTACTTC. Full variable domain (remainder filled in from reference TRBV7-7 and TRBJ2-5): GAGVSQSPRYKVTKRGQDVTLRCDPISSHATLYWYQQALGQGPEFLTYFNYEAQPDKSGLPSDRFSAERPEGSISTLTIQRTEQRDSAMYRCASSLNRGETQYFGPGTRLLVL.

Only a few counts were recorded for this clone. This chain uses TRBV27 with TRBJ2-3, with a weak D call TRBD2 (5 bases). The V end lost 5 bases, the J end lost 6 bases, and 12 bases lay between the germline ends. The germline CDR1 and CDR2 sequences are MNHEY and SMNVEV (reference sequence). The CDR3 is 13 amino acids. CDR3 coding DNA: TGTGCCAGCAGTCCACGGACTTTTGATACGCAGTATTTT. Amino acids: CASSPRTFDTQYF.

V gene TRBV4-1 combines with J gene TRBJ1-5; D gene uncertain. The CDR3 has 13 residues. From germline, CDR1 is MGHRA and CDR2 YSYEKL. Trimming cost V 0 bases and J 4 bases, with 4 bases left between them. CDR3 in DNA: TGCGCCAGCAGCCAAGATGGGAATCAGCCCCAGCATTTT. Translated: CASSQDGNQPQHF.

In this sample, this clone turned up once. This sequence joins TRBV7-2 and TRBJ2-1, with 8 bases identical to TRBD2. This CDR3 contains 16 residues. The V and J ends lost 1 base and 0 bases, in that order; junction bases with no gene match: 2. CDR1 and CDR2 from the germline V gene are SGHTA and FQGNSA. The CDR3: CASSLVGTSSYNEQFF. The CDR3 bases are TGTGCCAGCAGCTTAGTCGGGACTAGCTCCTACAATGAGCAGTTCTTC.

V and J are TRBV29-1 and TRBJ2-5; D gene unclear. CDR3 length: 10 residues. The V end was cut by 5 bases, the J end by 5 bases, with 6 bases between. CDR1 is SQVTM and CDR2 is ANQGSEA in the germline V gene. The CDR3 protein is CSVLLETQYF. The CDR3 DNA is TGCAGCGTTTTGTTGGAGACCCAGTACTTC.